This T cell receptor beta chain is from a study of B cell selection in AIRE deficiency. Germline V gene lookup returns CDR1 DFQATT and CDR2 SNEGSKA (reference sequence). The CDR3 runs to 11 residues. With 0 bases removed from V and 10 bases from J, the gap between germline ends came to 7 bases. Clones were read by immunoSEQ multiplex PCR, and TCRdb kept only the in-frame ones, dropping some. The sample shows about 5,200 clones, about 87% of them seen only once. Study observations and caveats: Shorter CDR3s marked shared Treg sequences, biased toward few non-templated insertions.

Concerning this clone itself: Its specificity is unknown.

Regulatory T cells were sorted as CD4+CD25hiCD127low/negative cells. The sample comprised Tregs sorted from PBMCs. The chain links TRBV20-1 to TRBJ2-1, with D unresolved. The receptor's source is a human donor with AIRE deficiency. For the CDR3, the DNA is TGCAGTGCTAGAGATTCACGGGAGCAGTTCTTC. It is translated as CSARDSREQFF.